This TCR beta chain was observed in a study of cytomegalovirus exposure and HLA in healthy donors. Notes on this clone: Its antigen is currently unknown.

Study results and limitations: Later genetic work tied a missense DCLRE1C variant to beta-chain V and J trimming.

The PCR ran on 60 Vbeta and 13 Jbeta primers. Libraries were prepared by immunoSEQ multiplex PCR; TCRdb keeps only in-frame clonotypes and omits some of them. The table records 100,000 to 140,000 clones, 82% of them present only once. The origin of this receptor is a man in his thirties or forties in good health and CMV-seropositive. Sequencing input: PBMCs.

The CDR3 loop is CASSRTGNTEAFF. Written as DNA, the CDR3 is TGTGCCAGCTCTCGGACTGGGAACACTGAAGCTTTCTTT. This rearrangement joins TRBV2 to TRBJ1-1; D not certain. The CDR3 spans 13 residues. CDR1 is SNHLY and CDR2 is FYNNEI in the germline V gene. The ends were cut back, 8 bases at V and 1 base at J, with 11 bases in the middle.